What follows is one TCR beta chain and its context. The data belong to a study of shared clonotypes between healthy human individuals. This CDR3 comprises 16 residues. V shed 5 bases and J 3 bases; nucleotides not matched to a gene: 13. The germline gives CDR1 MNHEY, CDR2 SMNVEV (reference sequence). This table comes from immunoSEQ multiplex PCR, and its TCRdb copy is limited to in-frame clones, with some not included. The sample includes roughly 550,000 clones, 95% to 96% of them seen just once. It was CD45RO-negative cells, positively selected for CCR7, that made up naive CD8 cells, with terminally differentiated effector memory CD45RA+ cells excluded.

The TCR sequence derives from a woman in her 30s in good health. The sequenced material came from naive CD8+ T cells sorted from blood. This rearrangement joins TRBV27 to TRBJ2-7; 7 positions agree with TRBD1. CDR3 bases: TGTGCCAGCAGTAAATCTGCCGGGACAGTCTTCTACGAGCAGTACTTC. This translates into CASSKSAGTVFYEQYF.